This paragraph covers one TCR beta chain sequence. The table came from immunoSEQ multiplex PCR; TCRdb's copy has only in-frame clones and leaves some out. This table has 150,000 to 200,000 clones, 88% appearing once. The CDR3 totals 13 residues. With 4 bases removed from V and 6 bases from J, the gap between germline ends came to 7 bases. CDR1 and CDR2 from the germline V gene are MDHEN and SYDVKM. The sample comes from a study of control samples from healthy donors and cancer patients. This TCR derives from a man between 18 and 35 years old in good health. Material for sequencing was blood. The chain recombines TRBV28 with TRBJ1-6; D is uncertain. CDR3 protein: CASSWGSNSPLHF. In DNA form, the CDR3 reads TGTGCCAGCAGTTGGGGAAGTAATTCACCCCTCCACTTT.